What follows describes a single T cell receptor beta chain. The data originate from a study of fetal regulatory T cell absence and autoimmunity. Produced via immunoSEQ multiplex PCR; TCRdb's table is partial and in-frame only. The sample shows more than 85,000 clones, more than 70% of them seen only once. V lost 3 bases and J lost 4, with 12 bases in between. CDR3 length equals 14 residues. Germline V gene data show CDR1 as LNHDA and CDR2 as SQIVND (reference sequence). The TCR originated in a male donor with IPEX syndrome. V gene TRBV19 combines with J gene TRBJ1-2, with TRBD1 as a possible D gene (5 bases). The sequencing input was pancreas tissue. The CDR3 coding sequence is TGTGCCAGTAGTATGGAGGGGTCCCTCTATGGCTACACCTTC. Amino acids: CASSMEGSLYGYTF.